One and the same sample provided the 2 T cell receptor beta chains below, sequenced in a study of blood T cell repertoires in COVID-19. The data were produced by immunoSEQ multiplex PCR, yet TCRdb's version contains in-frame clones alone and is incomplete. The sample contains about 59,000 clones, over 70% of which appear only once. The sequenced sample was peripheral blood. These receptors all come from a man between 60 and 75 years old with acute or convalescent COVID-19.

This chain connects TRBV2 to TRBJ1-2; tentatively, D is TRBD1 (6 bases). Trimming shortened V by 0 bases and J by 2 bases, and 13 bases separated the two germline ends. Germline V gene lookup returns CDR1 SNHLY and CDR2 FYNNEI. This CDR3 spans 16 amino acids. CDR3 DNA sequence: TGTGCCAGCAGTGAAGCGGGCACAGGGACGAACTATGGCTACACCTTC. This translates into CASSEAGTGTNYGYTF.

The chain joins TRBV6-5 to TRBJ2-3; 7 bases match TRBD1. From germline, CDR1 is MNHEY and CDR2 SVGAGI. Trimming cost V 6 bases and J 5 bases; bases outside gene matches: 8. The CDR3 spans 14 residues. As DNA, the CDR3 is TGTGCCAGCAGGAAGGGGCAGGGGGAAGATACGCAGTATTTT. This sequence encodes CASRKGQGEDTQYF.